The source of this T cell receptor (beta chain) is a study of blood T cell repertoires in COVID-19. About the study: From the United States, Italy and Spain came samples of acute and convalescent COVID-19. PBMCs, B-cell-depleted T cells, or T cells were the source of the cDNA or gDNA that made up the material.

In the authors' methods: Researchers report that nucleated cell counts were estimated from reference gene primer amplification. The protocol was immunoSEQ multiplex PCR, while the TCRdb copy is restricted to in-frame clones and leaves out a portion. That table gives V, J and clone size, and the DNA gave D and trimming. The table has about 58,000 clones, about nine tenths seen once. With 1 base removed from V and 2 bases from J, the gap between germline ends came to 8 bases. Germline lookup yields CDR1 SEHNR and CDR2 FQNEAQ (reference sequence). This CDR3 is built from 14 residues. The sequencing sample was made of peripheral blood. This chain links TRBV7-9 with TRBJ1-1; D is undetermined. This sequence was found in a woman in her 70s with active COVID-19. The DNA of the CDR3 is TGTGCCAGCAGCTTAGTAGAATTTAACACTGAAGCTTTCTTT. Encoded protein: CASSLVEFNTEAFF.